The 21 T cell receptor beta chains given below trace back to one sample, sequenced in a study of blood T cell repertoires in COVID-19. The repertoire was sequenced with immunoSEQ multiplex PCR; TCRdb's copy has only in-frame clones and lacks some. This table holds a few hundred thousand clones, more than 85% found once. The sequenced material came from peripheral blood. The receptors come from a woman in her sixties with COVID-19, enrolled during active disease.

The chain is built from TRBV5-1 and TRBJ2-4; 10 bases match TRBD2. Germline assignment: CDR1 SGHRS and CDR2 YFSETQ. The CDR3 has 19 residues. J lost 1 base, V lost 4 bases, and 14 bases had no gene match. In DNA form, the CDR3 reads TGCGCCAGCAGCCCGTTAACTAGCGGGATGTCTCTGGCCAAAAACATTCAGTACTTC. Its translation is CASSPLTSGMSLAKNIQYF.

The chain has TRBV10-2 and TRBJ2-2; the D gene is possibly TRBD1 (6 bases). CDR3 length equals 16 residues. V was shortened by 4 bases and J by 6 bases, with 18 bases between the two germline ends. Germline assignment: CDR1 WSHSY and CDR2 SAAADI. CDR3 coding DNA: TGCGCCAGCAGTGTATATAAGGTTGGGGGCCCCGGGGAGCTGTTTTTT. Translating gives CASSVYKVGGPGELFF.

The rearrangement joins TRBV19 to TRBJ2-4; TRBD2 agrees at 14 bases. J was trimmed by 1 base and V by 6 bases; bases with no gene match: 11. CDR3 length equals 19 residues. CDR1 and CDR2 (germline): LNHDA, SQIVND (reference sequence). CDR3 sequence (DNA): TGTGCCAGTAGCTCTTCGGGGACTAGCGGGAGAGGGGCCAAAAACATTCAGTACTTC. Translating gives CASSSSGTSGRGAKNIQYF.

This sequence joins TRBV5-4 and TRBJ1-1; the D gene is possibly TRBD1 (5 bases). Between the trimmed V and J ends, which lost 0 bases and 4 bases, there was a span of 7 bases. Germline CDR1 SGHNT, CDR2 YYREEE (reference sequence). The length of the CDR3 is 13 residues. CDR3 sequence (DNA): TGTGCCAGCAGCTTGGTAGGGGTCACTGAAGCTTTCTTT. Its translation is CASSLVGVTEAFF.

This chain connects TRBV27 to TRBJ1-2; D remains unclear. CDR3 size: 13 residues. Germline V gene lookup returns CDR1 MNHEY and CDR2 SMNVEV (reference sequence). Trimming stripped 0 bases from V and 8 bases from J, with 10 bases between. In DNA form, the CDR3 reads TGTGCCAGCAGTTTATCGACGGGTTGGGGCTACACCTTC. Translating it yields CASSLSTGWGYTF.

The J gene is TRBJ2-2, the V gene TRBV12-5, with 7 positions matching TRBD2. CDR1 is LGHNT, CDR2 FRNRAP, per germline. The CDR3 runs to 15 residues. Unmatched junction bases numbered 9, after V lost 7 bases and J lost 4 bases. Here the CDR3 reads CASALGGVSTGELFF. The CDR3 DNA sequence: TGTGCTAGTGCCCTGGGGGGGGTTTCCACCGGGGAGCTGTTTTTT.

The table lists this clone with a few counts. This chain uses TRBV7-3 with TRBJ2-7; the match to TRBD1 covers 8 bases. CDR3 size: 15 residues. The germline gives CDR1 SGHTA, CDR2 FQGTGA. J was trimmed by 2 bases and V by 2 bases; bases with no gene match: 5. Here the CDR3 DNA reads TGTGCCAGCAGCTTAGCAGGACAGGGCCCCTACGAGCAGTACTTC. It specifies CASSLAGQGPYEQYF.

This chain uses TRBV6-2 or TRBV6-3 with TRBJ1-1, with D perhaps matching TRBD1 (5 bases). The V gene lost 2 bases and the J gene lost 4 bases, with 11 bases spanning the gap. CDR3 length: 14 residues. In germline, CDR1 is MNHEY, CDR2 SVGEGT. In nucleotides, the CDR3 is TGTGCCAGCAGTTACCTGCAGGGAGGCACTGAAGCTTTCTTT. It encodes CASSYLQGGTEAFF.

This clone appeared a single time. The chain has TRBV6-5 and TRBJ1-5, with TRBD1 identical over 7 bases. This CDR3 has 14 amino acids. Germline loops: CDR1 MNHEY, CDR2 SVGAGI. V shed 9 bases and J 4 bases; nucleotides not matched to a gene: 9. The CDR3 sequence: CASRNRGGNQPQHF. Written as DNA, the CDR3 is TGTGCCAGTAGAAACAGGGGCGGGAATCAGCCCCAGCATTTT.

This sequence joins TRBV19 and TRBJ1-4; TRBD1 might be the D (6 bases). The V gene's germline CDR1 is LNHDA and CDR2 SQIVND (reference sequence). Trimming took 5 bases from V and 8 from J, leaving 18 bases between them. The CDR3 has 15 residues. The CDR3 nucleotides are TGTGCCAGTAGTGCGGCCCACAGGGAGTTGGAAAAACTGTTTTTT. It codes for CASSAAHRELEKLFF.

The V call is TRBV11-3, the J call TRBJ2-1; D unresolved. Trimming pared 0 bases from V and 8 bases from J, leaving 8 bases between. The CDR3 has 13 residues. Germline CDR1 reads SGHNT; CDR2 reads YENEEA. CDR3 loop: CASSLELGDEQFF. Written as DNA, the CDR3 is TGTGCCAGCAGCTTAGAATTGGGCGATGAGCAGTTCTTC. Using reference TRBV11-3 and TRBJ2-1 for the parts outside the CDR3, the full variable domain is EAGVVQSPRYKIIEKKQPVAFWCNPISGHNTLYWYLQNLGQGPELLIRYENEEAVDDSQLPKDRFSAERLKGVDSTLKIQPAELGDSAVYLCASSLELGDEQFFGPGTRLTVL.

CDR3 in DNA: TGCGCCAGCAGCTTGGTAGGGACTGGGTATGGCTACACCTTC. This encodes CASSLVGTGYGYTF. The chain employs TRBV5-1 and TRBJ1-2; perhaps TRBD1 as D (5 bases). Germline assignment: CDR1 SGHRS and CDR2 YFSETQ. Deletions cut 0 bases from V and 5 bases from J, with 11 bases between. The CDR3 runs 14 residues.

The V and J genes are TRBV4-3 and TRBJ2-2; 10 bases agree with TRBD2. Trimming cost V 4 bases and J 4 bases; bases outside gene matches: 6. The CDR3 has 16 residues. Germline CDR1 reads LGHNA; CDR2 reads YSLEER. In DNA, the CDR3 is TGCGCCAGCAGCCTCGGGGAGCGGGAGGGCACCGGGGAGCTGTTTTTT. Translated, it gives CASSLGEREGTGELFF.

The chain recombines TRBV25-1 with TRBJ2-2; tentative D call: TRBD1 (5 bases). CDR1 is MGHDK and CDR2 is SYGVNS in the germline V gene. The CDR3 length is 14 residues. Trimming removed 2 bases from V and 7 bases from J, with 11 bases in between. The CDR3 here is CASSELGQNGELFF. As DNA, the CDR3 is TGTGCCAGCAGTGAACTGGGGCAAAACGGGGAGCTGTTTTTT.

The chain employs TRBV19 and TRBJ2-7; TRBD1 aligns across 11 bases. After removal of 5 bases from V and 4 bases from J, the junction contained 7 bases not matched to a gene. This CDR3 is built from 15 residues. CDR1 is LNHDA and CDR2 is SQIVND in the germline V gene (reference sequence). CDR3 nucleotide sequence: TGTGCCAGTAGTGCCGGGACAGGGGGTGAGTACGAGCAGTACTTC. This translates into CASSAGTGGEYEQYF.

This rearrangement joins TRBV3-1 (or the pseudogene TRBV3-2) to TRBJ1-2; no firm D call. This CDR3 comprises 12 residues. The V and J ends lost 0 bases and 4 bases respectively, with 3 bases between them. Germline V CDR1 and CDR2: LGHDT, YNNKEL (reference sequence). In DNA, the CDR3 is TGTGCCAGCAGCCAAGAGGCCTATGGCTACACCTTC. It yields the protein CASSQEAYGYTF.

This clone appeared a few times. V and J are TRBV19 and TRBJ1-1, with a tentative D call TRBD1 (5 bases). V lost 5 bases to trimming and J lost 0 bases, with 13 bases between them. CDR1 is LNHDA, CDR2 SQIVND, per germline (reference sequence). There are 15 residues in the CDR3. The CDR3 DNA reads TGTGCCAGTAGTCAGCGGGCAGGGATGAACACTGAAGCTTTCTTT. Protein: CASSQRAGMNTEAFF. Full variable domain (missing parts from reference TRBV19 and TRBJ1-1): DGGITQSPKYLFRKEGQNVTLSCEQNLNHDAMYWYRQDPGQGLRLIYYSQIVNDFQKGDIAEGYSVSREKKESFPLTVTSAQKNPTAFYLCASSQRAGMNTEAFFGQGTRLTVV.

The rearrangement uses TRBV15 and TRBJ2-5; 10 nucleotides agree with TRBD2. The junction had 10 bases not matched to a gene; V was cut back by 2 bases and J by 4 bases. The CDR3 covers 17 residues. Germline-derived CDR1 and CDR2 are LNHNV and YYDKDF (reference sequence). CDR3 coding DNA: TGTGCCACCAGCAGATCATCCTTAGCGGGAGGTGGAGAGACCCAGTACTTC. Protein sequence: CATSRSSLAGGGETQYF.

The genes are TRBV11-2 and TRBJ2-7; possible D gene TRBD1, 6 bases. V shed 5 bases and J shed 3 bases, with 17 bases lying between them. CDR3 length equals 15 residues. Germline-derived CDR1 and CDR2 are SGHAT and FQNNGV. In DNA form, the CDR3 reads TGTGCCAGCAGCATTTTAAGGACAGCCTTCTACGAGCAGTACTTC. The encoded protein is CASSILRTAFYEQYF.

The V gene is TRBV5-1, the J gene TRBJ2-7, with 8 bases matching TRBD1. The germline CDR1 and CDR2 sequences are SGHRS and YFSETQ. V dropped 0 bases and J dropped 7; count of bases not matched to a gene: 18. This CDR3 comprises 18 residues. As DNA, the CDR3 is TGCGCCAGCAGCTTGGGACAGGGGAGATTACGGGGGTACGATGAGCAGTACTTC. Protein product: CASSLGQGRLRGYDEQYF.

V gene TRBV12-3 or TRBV12-4 combines with J gene TRBJ1-1, with 8 bases fitting TRBD1. The V gene end was trimmed by 6 bases and the J gene end by 3 bases; junction bases not matched to a gene: 3. The CDR3 is made up of 13 amino acids. The CDR3 DNA is TGTGCCAGCAGAACACAGGGGGACACTGAAGCTTTCTTT. This translates into CASRTQGDTEAFF.